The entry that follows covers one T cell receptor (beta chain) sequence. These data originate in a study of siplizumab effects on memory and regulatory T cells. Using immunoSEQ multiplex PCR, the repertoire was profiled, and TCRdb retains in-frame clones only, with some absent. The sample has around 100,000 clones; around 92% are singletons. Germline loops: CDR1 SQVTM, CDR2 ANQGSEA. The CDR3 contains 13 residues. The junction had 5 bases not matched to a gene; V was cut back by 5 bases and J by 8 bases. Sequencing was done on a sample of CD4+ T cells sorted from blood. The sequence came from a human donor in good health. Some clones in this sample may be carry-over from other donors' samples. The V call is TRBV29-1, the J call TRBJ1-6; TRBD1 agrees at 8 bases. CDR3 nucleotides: TGCAGCGTTCAACAGGGGGGGGATTCACCCCTCCACTTT. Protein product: CSVQQGGDSPLHF.